This is a list of T cell receptor beta chains from one sample in a study of post-analysis software for immune sequencing data. TCRdb reanalysed the PCR reads using MiXCR and keeps one entry per CDR3 protein. The profile shows around 700,000 distinct CDR3 sequences, more than 50% of them singletons. The sequenced material came from blood. These receptors originate from a girl under 10 years old with multiple sclerosis. The CDR3 runs from the conserved cysteine through the conserved F or W. The D gene is left open where the match is weak. Clone size is not always given. Where it is, it says once, few, many or a class for expanded clones.

V gene,D gene,clone size,J gene,CDR3 DNA,CDR3 protein
TRBV3-1,-,-,TRBJ2-5,TGTGCCAGCAGCCCCATACTGGGACACCTACAAGAGACCCAGTACTTC,CASSPILGHLQETQYF
TRBV29-1,-,few,TRBJ2-4,TGCAGTGCGGGACACGTAAACATTCAGTACTTC,CSAGHVNIQYF
TRBV5-1,TRBD1,-,TRBJ1-1,TGCGCCAGCAGCCCCCGGACAGGGAGCGGCGCCACTGAAGCTTTCTTT,CASSPRTGSGATEAFF
TRBV5-1,TRBD2,-,TRBJ2-1,TGCGCCAACAGCCCGGGACTAGCGGGGGGCAAATACAATGAGCAGTTCTTC,CANSPGLAGGKYNEQFF
TRBV20-1,TRBD1,few,TRBJ2-7,TGCAGTGCTAGAGATCGGCAGGGGGCCTCCTACGAGCAGTACTTC,CSARDRQGASYEQYF
TRBV20-1,TRBD2,-,TRBJ2-1,TGCAGTGCCCGACAACTAGCGGGATATCTTAATGAGCAGTTCTTC,CSARQLAGYLNEQFF
TRBV27,-,few,TRBJ2-1,TGTGCCAGCAGTTTATTAGGTGGTGAGCAGTTCTTC,CASSLLGGEQFF
TRBV12-5,-,-,TRBJ2-5,TGTGCTAGTGGTTTGGTCGGGTCGGGGGCAAACCAAGAGACCCAGTACTTC,CASGLVGSGANQETQYF
TRBV3-1,-,-,TRBJ1-6,TGTGCCAGCAGCCAATCGGGCGGAAATAATTCACCCCTCCACTTT,CASSQSGGNNSPLHF
TRBV13,TRBD1,-,TRBJ1-2,TGTGCCAGCAGCTTCGGGTCTGGGACAGCTCTAGGCTACACCTTC,CASSFGSGTALGYTF
TRBV29-1,TRBD1,-,TRBJ2-1,TGCAGCGCGATTTCCCGTATAGACAGGGGTTCCTACAATGAGCAGTTCTTC,CSAISRIDRGSYNEQFF
TRBV7-2,-,-,TRBJ1-2,TGTGCCAGCAGCGGGGGGAGGAACGGCTACACCTTC,CASSGGRNGYTF
TRBV6-5,-,-,TRBJ2-6,TGTGCCAGCAGTTACGTAGGGCCCTCTGGGGCCAACGTCCGGACTTTC,CASSYVGPSGANVRTF
TRBV20-1,-,-,TRBJ2-5,TGCAGTGCTAGATCTGAGGGACCCAGGGAGACCCAGTACTTC,CSARSEGPRETQYF
TRBV7-8,TRBD1,-,TRBJ2-3,TGTGCCAGCAGCTTCCCCCCCAGACAGGGGAGGACAGATACGCAGTATTTT,CASSFPPRQGRTDTQYF
TRBV28,-,once,TRBJ1-4,TGTGCCAGCAGTCCCTTCGCAGGGGCAACTAATGAAAAACTGTTTTTT,CASSPFAGATNEKLFF
TRBV6-5,-,few,TRBJ2-1,TGTGCCAGCACCAGGGCACCCTACAATGAGCAGTTCTTC,CASTRAPYNEQFF
TRBV20-1,-,-,TRBJ1-5,TGCAGTGCCGGCGGGGATCAGCCCCAGCATTTT,CSAGGDQPQHF
TRBV29-1,-,-,TRBJ2-7,TGCAGCGTTGGAGATTTGTCCTACGAGCAGTACTTC,CSVGDLSYEQYF
TRBV6-5,-,-,TRBJ2-1,TGTGCCAGCAGTTACCTCGGGTCGACACATACGGGGAATGAGCAGTTCTTC,CASSYLGSTHTGNEQFF
TRBV7-3,-,-,TRBJ1-6,TGTGCCAGCAGCTTAACCGGGACATCTAAATATTCACCCCTCCACTTT,CASSLTGTSKYSPLHF
TRBV14,-,-,TRBJ1-5,TGTGCCAGCAGCCACAAACAGGGTCCGGGCAATCAGCCCCAGCATTTT,CASSHKQGPGNQPQHF
TRBV11-2,-,few,TRBJ2-7,TGTGCCAGCAGCTCAACCGGGACGTCTATTTCCTACGAGCAGTACTTC,CASSSTGTSISYEQYF
TRBV5-1,TRBD1,-,TRBJ1-1,TGCGCCAGCAGCAGGGGACAGAACTTGAACACTGAAGCTTTCTTT,CASSRGQNLNTEAFF
TRBV20-1,-,once,TRBJ2-7,TGCAGTGCTAGAGTCGGAGGGCCTTACGAGCAGTACTTC,CSARVGGPYEQYF
TRBV6-5,-,-,TRBJ2-5,TGTGCCAGCAGTTACATAGGGGATGGCCAAGAGACCCAGTACTTC,CASSYIGDGQETQYF
TRBV10-2,-,-,TRBJ2-7,TGCGCCAGCACCTCACGGTTCGAGAGTATAACCTACGAGCAGTACTTC,CASTSRFESITYEQYF
TRBV20-1,TRBD1,once,TRBJ2-7,TGCAGTGCCTTAACGGGACAGGGGCTCTACGAGCAGTACTTC,CSALTGQGLYEQYF
TRBV27,TRBD1,-,TRBJ2-1,TGTGCCAGCAGTTTTCTGGACAGGGTCTCCTACAATGAGCAGTTCTTC,CASSFLDRVSYNEQFF
TRBV9,TRBD2,-,TRBJ2-1,TGTGCCAGCAGCCCCGTGGCGGGAGGACCTTTAGATGAGCAGTTCTTC,CASSPVAGGPLDEQFF
TRBV6-6,-,-,TRBJ2-1,TGTGCCAGCAGTTACGTACGGGGCGTCTCCTACAATGAGCAGTTCTTC,CASSYVRGVSYNEQFF
TRBV5-1,TRBD1,-,TRBJ2-7,TGCGCCAGCAGCATGGACAGGTATTCCTACGAGCAGTACTTC,CASSMDRYSYEQYF
TRBV15,-,once,TRBJ1-1,TGTGCCACCAGCGTCGGGGCGGGGGGCACTGAAGCTTTCTTT,CATSVGAGGTEAFF
TRBV7-2,-,-,TRBJ1-2,TGTGCCAGCAGCTTATATGGGGGGGCAATTAACTATGGCTACACCTTC,CASSLYGGAINYGYTF
TRBV4-1,-,-,TRBJ1-5,TGCGCCAGCAGCCAAATAGCGGGGACCTATAGCAATCAGCCCCAGCATTTT,CASSQIAGTYSNQPQHF
TRBV5-1,TRBD2,-,TRBJ2-5,TGCGCCAGCAGCCCGGGGCTAGCGGGGACCTGGCGGGAGCAGTACTTC,CASSPGLAGTWREQYF
TRBV20-1,-,-,TRBJ1-2,TGCAGTGCAACCCGGGGCCATGATGGCTACACCTTC,CSATRGHDGYTF
TRBV6-5,-,-,TRBJ2-4,TGTGCCAGCCGACAAGGAAACATTCAGTACTTC,CASRQGNIQYF
TRBV7-9,-,-,TRBJ2-7,TGTGCCAGCAGCTTGGGGGGGCAAAGGGAGCAGTACTTC,CASSLGGQREQYF
TRBV28,-,few,TRBJ1-6,TGTGTCACAAAGGGGGGAGATCGTAATTCACCCCTCCACTTT,CVTKGGDRNSPLHF
TRBV10-3,TRBD2,-,TRBJ2-1,TGTGCCATCAACGGTGCCCCGGGGGGGCCCGCGAATGAGCAGTTCTTC,CAINGAPGGPANEQFF
TRBV7-2,-,-,TRBJ1-5,TGTGCCAGTGGGAGCGGACAGCTCTATAGCAATCAGCCCCAGCATTTT,CASGSGQLYSNQPQHF
TRBV30,-,-,TRBJ2-7,TGTGCCTGGAGTTCGACAGACGGTTACTACGAGCAGTACTTC,CAWSSTDGYYEQYF
TRBV11-2,TRBD2,few,TRBJ2-7,TGTGCCAGCAGCTTTGGGGGGGAATACGAGCAGTACTTC,CASSFGGEYEQYF
TRBV7-3,-,-,TRBJ2-6,TGTGCCAGCAGCCCTACCGCCGGGTCTGGGGCCAACGTCCTGACTTTC,CASSPTAGSGANVLTF
TRBV6-5,-,-,TRBJ2-7,TGTGCCAGCAGTACTCGCCAGGGGGGTCCCTACGAGCAGTACTTC,CASSTRQGGPYEQYF
TRBV20-1,TRBD1,-,TRBJ1-6,TGCAGTGCTAGGGAAGGGGGCAACTCACCCCTCCACTTT,CSAREGGNSPLHF